A selection of T cell receptor beta chains follows, all from one sample in a study of T cell responses to AZD1222 COVID-19 vaccine. Libraries were prepared by immunoSEQ multiplex PCR; TCRdb keeps only in-frame clonotypes and omits some of them. This sample yields 150,000 to 190,000 clones, of which roughly nine tenths are seen a single time; about 1.6% belongs to the top ten. The starting material was peripheral blood, obtained 28 days after the second AZD1222 dose. These receptors were taken from an adult who received the AZD1222 COVID-19 vaccine. Each CDR3 is given with its conserved first and last residue.

j_gene | v_gene | CDR3aa
TRBJ1-2 | TRBV30 | CAWSLSTGDGYTF
TRBJ2-5 | TRBV3-1/TRBV3-2 | CASSVEGKETQYF
TRBJ2-4 | TRBV3-1/TRBV3-2 | CASSQATQLAKNIQYF
TRBJ2-3 | TRBV5-4 | CASSRVDRDTDTQYF
TRBJ1-5 | TRBV19 | CASSNTGGYRNQPQHF
TRBJ1-3 | TRBV5-1 | CASSPSLQSSGNTIYF
TRBJ2-7 | TRBV19 | CASSISQAADEQYF
TRBJ2-2 | TRBV7-2 | CASSFGGRNTGELFF
TRBJ1-2 | TRBV7-9 | CASSLAQGFGYTF
TRBJ2-5 | TRBV4-1 | CASSQQETQYF
TRBJ1-4 | TRBV7-8 | CASSLLTGTTNEKLFF
TRBJ2-5 | TRBV5-1 | CASSLWRRVETQYF
TRBJ2-1 | TRBV24-1 | CATSDVAGGHNEQFF
TRBJ2-7 | TRBV2 | CASEGPGGEQYF
TRBJ1-1 | TRBV19 | CASSIGGSGGTEAFF
TRBJ2-3 | TRBV3-1/TRBV3-2 | CASSRGLAGLADTQYF
TRBJ2-1 | TRBV25-1 | CASSEPSGRPYNEQFF
TRBJ1-1 | TRBV6-1 | CASSEIRNTEAFF
TRBJ1-5 | TRBV19 | CASKDIAYSNQPQHF
TRBJ2-1 | TRBV9 | CASSVVPGALYNEQFF
TRBJ2-2 | TRBV19 | CASSYRTGNTGELFF
TRBJ1-1 | TRBV21-1 | CASSRDYSDRGRPRDTEAFF